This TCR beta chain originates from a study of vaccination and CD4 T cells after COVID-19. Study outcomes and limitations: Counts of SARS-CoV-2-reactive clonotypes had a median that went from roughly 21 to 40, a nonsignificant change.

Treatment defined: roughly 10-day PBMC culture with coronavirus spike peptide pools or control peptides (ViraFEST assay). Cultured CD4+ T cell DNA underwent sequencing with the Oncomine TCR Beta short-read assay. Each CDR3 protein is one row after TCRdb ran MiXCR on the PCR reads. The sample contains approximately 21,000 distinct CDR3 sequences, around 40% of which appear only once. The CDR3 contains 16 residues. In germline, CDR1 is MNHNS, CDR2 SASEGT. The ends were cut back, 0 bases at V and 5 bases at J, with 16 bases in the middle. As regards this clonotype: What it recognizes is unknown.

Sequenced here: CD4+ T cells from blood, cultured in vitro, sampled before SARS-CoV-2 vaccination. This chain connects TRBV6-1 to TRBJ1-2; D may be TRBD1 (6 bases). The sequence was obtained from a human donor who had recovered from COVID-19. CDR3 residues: CASSEAGGGAGYGYTF. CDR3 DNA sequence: TGTGCCAGCAGTGAAGCAGGCGGGGGGGCGGGGTATGGCTACACCTTC.